These T cell receptor beta chains were read from a single sample in a study of cytomegalovirus exposure and HLA in healthy donors. Profiling relied on immunoSEQ multiplex PCR, and the TCRdb table lists in-frame clones only, not all of them. The sample has approximately 99,000 clones; around 72% are singletons. Sequences were obtained from PBMCs. Every receptor here comes from a man aged 35-49 years in good health and CMV-seronegative. CDR3s include the opening cysteine and the closing phenylalanine or tryptophan. Rows may omit the clone size; those that give it use once, few, many or a size class.

V	J	size	CDR3
TRBV28	TRBJ2-2	NA	CASSLRTGYTGELFF
TRBV29-1	TRBJ2-7	once	CSAGQGGSEDEQYF
TRBV5-1	TRBJ2-7	NA	CASSYELGNDEQYF
TRBV7-2	TRBJ2-3	NA	CASSSWSGGGLDTQYF
TRBV15	TRBJ2-3	NA	CATRSILHTQYF
TRBV6-1	TRBJ1-2	few	CASREAGAWGYTF
TRBV5-8	TRBJ1-5	once	CASSPPGMARQPQHF
TRBV7-9	TRBJ1-5	NA	CASSFSSGGDQPQHF
TRBV4-2	TRBJ1-1	NA	CASSPRRKGNTEAFF
TRBV11-2	TRBJ1-6	NA	CASSHTWGEDSPLHF
TRBV23-1	TRBJ2-5	NA	CASSQSPGTQETQYF
TRBV5-1	TRBJ2-5	few	CASSRNTGGGETQYF
TRBV7-2	TRBJ2-5	many	CASSLSAGTGQETQYF
TRBV5-5	TRBJ1-2	NA	CASSLAWTGPYGYTF
TRBV5-1	TRBJ2-7	NA	CASSLGSQANSYEQYF
TRBV5-1	TRBJ2-5	NA	CASTGQGLETQYF
TRBV6-5	TRBJ1-1	few	CASTYRGRRDTEAFF